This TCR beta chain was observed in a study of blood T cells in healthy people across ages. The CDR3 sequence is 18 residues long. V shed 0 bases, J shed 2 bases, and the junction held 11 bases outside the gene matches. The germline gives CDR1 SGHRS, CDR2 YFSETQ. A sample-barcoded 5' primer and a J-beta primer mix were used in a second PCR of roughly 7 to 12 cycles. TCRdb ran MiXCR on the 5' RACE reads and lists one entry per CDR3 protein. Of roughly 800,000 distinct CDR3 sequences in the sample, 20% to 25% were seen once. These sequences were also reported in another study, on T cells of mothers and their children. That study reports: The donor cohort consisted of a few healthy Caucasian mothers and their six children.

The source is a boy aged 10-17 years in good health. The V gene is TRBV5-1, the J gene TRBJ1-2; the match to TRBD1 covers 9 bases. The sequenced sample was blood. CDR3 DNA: TGCGCCAGCAGCTTGGACAGCGGACAGGGGTTGACGAACTATGGCTACACCTTC. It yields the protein CASSLDSGQGLTNYGYTF.